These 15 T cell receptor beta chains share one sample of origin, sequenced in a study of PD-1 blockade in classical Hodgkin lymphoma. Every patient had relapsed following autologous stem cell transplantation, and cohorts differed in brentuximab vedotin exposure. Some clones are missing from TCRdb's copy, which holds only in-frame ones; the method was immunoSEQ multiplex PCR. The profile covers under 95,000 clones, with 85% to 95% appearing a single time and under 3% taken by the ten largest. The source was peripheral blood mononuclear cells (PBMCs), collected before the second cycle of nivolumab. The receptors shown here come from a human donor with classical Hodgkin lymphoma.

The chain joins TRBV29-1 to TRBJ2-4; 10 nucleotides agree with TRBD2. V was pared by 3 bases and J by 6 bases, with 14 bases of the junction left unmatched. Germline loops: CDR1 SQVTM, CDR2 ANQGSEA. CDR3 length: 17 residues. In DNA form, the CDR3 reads TGCAGCGTTGAGGGCGGTAGCGGGAGGTGGGGTGGAAACATTCAGTACTTC. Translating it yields CSVEGGSGRWGGNIQYF.

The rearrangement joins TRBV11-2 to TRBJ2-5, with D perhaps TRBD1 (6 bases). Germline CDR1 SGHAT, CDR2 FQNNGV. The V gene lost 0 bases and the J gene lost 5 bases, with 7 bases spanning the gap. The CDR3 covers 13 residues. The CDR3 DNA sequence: TGTGCCAGCAGCTTAGACAGGGGCGAGACCCAGTACTTC. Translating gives CASSLDRGETQYF.

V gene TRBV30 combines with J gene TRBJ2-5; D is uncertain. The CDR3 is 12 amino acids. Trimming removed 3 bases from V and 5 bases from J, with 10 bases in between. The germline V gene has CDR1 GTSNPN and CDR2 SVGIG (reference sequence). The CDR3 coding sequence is TGTGCCTGGAGCCAACTGGGGGAGACCCAGTACTTC. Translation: CAWSQLGETQYF.

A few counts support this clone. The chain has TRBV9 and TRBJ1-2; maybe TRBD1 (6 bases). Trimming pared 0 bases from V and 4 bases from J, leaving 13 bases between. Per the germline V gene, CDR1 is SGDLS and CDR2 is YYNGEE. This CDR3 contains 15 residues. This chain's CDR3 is CASSVGQEGSYGYTF. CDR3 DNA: TGTGCCAGCAGCGTAGGACAGGAGGGAAGCTATGGCTACACCTTC.

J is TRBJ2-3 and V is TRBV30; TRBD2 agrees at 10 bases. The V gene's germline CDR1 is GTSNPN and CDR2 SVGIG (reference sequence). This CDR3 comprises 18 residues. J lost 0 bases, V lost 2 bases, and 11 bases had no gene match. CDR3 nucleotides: TGTGCCTGGAGTACCTTCCTAGGACTAGCGGATAGCACAGATACGCAGTATTTT. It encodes CAWSTFLGLADSTDTQYF.

In DNA, the CDR3 is TGTGCCAGCAAAGAGACTAACTCATACAATGAGCAGTTCTTC. Its translation is CASKETNSYNEQFF. The chain links TRBV28 to TRBJ2-1; tentative D call: TRBD2 (5 bases). Between the trimmed V and J ends, which lost 7 bases and 4 bases, there was a span of 14 bases. The CDR3 length is 14 residues. The germline V gene has CDR1 MDHEN and CDR2 SYDVKM. Full variable domain (outside the CDR3, taken from reference TRBV28 and TRBJ2-1): DVKVTQSSRYLVKRTGEKVFLECVQDMDHENMFWYRQDPGLGLRLIYFSYDVKMKEKGDIPEGYSVSREKKERFSLILESASTNQTSMYLCASKETNSYNEQFFGPGTRLTVL.

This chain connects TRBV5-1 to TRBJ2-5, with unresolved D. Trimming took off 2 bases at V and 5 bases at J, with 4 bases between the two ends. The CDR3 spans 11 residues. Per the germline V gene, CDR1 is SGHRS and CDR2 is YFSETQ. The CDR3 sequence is CASSFGETQYF. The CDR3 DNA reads TGCGCCAGCAGCTTCGGGGAGACCCAGTACTTC.

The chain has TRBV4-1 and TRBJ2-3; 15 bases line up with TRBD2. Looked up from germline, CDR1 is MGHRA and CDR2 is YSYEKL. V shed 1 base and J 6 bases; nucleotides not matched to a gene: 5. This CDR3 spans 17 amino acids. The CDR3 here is CASSQGTSGRALDTQYF. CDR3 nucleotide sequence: TGCGCCAGCAGCCAAGGGACTAGCGGGAGGGCTCTCGATACGCAGTATTTT.

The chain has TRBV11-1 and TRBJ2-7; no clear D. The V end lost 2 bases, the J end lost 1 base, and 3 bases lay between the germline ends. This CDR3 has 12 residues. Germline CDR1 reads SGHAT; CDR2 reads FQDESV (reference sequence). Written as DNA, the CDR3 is TGTGCCAGCAGCTTACCATCCTACGAGCAGTACTTC. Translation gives CASSLPSYEQYF.

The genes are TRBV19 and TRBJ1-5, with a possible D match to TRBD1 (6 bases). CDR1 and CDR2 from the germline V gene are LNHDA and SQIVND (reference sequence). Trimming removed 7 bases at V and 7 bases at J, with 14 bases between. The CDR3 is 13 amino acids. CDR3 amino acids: CASTGQGRQPQHF. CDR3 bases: TGTGCCAGTACAGGGCAGGGGAGACAGCCCCAGCATTTT. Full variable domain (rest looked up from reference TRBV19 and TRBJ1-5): DGGITQSPKYLFRKEGQNVTLSCEQNLNHDAMYWYRQDPGQGLRLIYYSQIVNDFQKGDIAEGYSVSREKKESFPLTVTSAQKNPTAFYLCASTGQGRQPQHFGDGTRLSIL.

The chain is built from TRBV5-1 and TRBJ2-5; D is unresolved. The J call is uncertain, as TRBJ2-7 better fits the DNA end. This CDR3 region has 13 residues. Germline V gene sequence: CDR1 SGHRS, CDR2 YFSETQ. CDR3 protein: CASSKTLTYEQYF. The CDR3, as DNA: TGCGCCAGCAGCAAGACCCTCACCTACGAGCAGTACTTC.

DNA for the CDR3: TGCGCCAGCAGCGGAGAAACTAGCGGGCGTTTTTCGAACACCGGGGAGCTGTTTTTT. This codes for CASSGETSGRFSNTGELFF. The V and J genes are TRBV5-1 and TRBJ2-2; the match to TRBD2 covers 9 bases. This CDR3 has 19 amino acids. Germline V gene data show CDR1 as SGHRS and CDR2 as YFSETQ. Trimming cost V 4 bases and J 0 bases; bases outside gene matches: 13.

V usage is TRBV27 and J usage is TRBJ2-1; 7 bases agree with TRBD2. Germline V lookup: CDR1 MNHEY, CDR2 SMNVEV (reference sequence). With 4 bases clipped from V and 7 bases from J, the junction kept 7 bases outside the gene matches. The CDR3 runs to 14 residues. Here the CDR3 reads CASSSGGSLNEQFF. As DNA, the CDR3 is TGTGCCAGCAGTTCCGGGGGGTCATTGAATGAGCAGTTCTTC.

The CDR3 loop is CAWSLGRGSYEQYF. CDR3 coding DNA: TGTGCCTGGAGCCTGGGGCGGGGCTCCTACGAGCAGTACTTC. The chain has TRBV30 and TRBJ2-7, with D perhaps matching TRBD2 (6 bases). The CDR3 spans 14 residues. From germline, CDR1 is GTSNPN and CDR2 SVGIG (reference sequence). V lost 3 bases, J lost 0 bases, and 12 bases lay in between.

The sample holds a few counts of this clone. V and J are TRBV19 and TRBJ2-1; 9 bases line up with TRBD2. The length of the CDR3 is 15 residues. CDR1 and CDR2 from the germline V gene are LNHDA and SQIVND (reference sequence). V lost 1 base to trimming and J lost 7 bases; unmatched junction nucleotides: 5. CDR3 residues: CASSIGAGGVNEQFF. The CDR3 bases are TGTGCCAGTAGTATAGGGGCGGGAGGGGTAAATGAGCAGTTCTTC.